This TCR beta chain emerged from a study of identical twins' blood T cells. This clonotype occurred a few times. The CDR3 runs to 13 residues. The germline V gene has CDR1 SEHNR and CDR2 FQNEAQ (reference sequence). The V end lost 7 bases, the J end lost 4 bases, and 14 bases lay between the germline ends. TCRdb reprocessed the 5' RACE reads with MiXCR, giving one entry per CDR3 protein. In the table there are 350,000 to 400,000 distinct CDR3 sequences, under 30% of which are singletons. Sequencing was performed on PBMCs. The chain recombines TRBV7-9 with TRBJ2-7; D not certain. This receptor was identified in a woman between 18 and 49 years old in good health. The CDR3 sequence: CASTSNVLYEQYF. The CDR3 DNA is TGTGCCAGCACATCGAACGTCTTATACGAGCAGTACTTC.